These 26 T cell receptor beta chains share one sample of origin, sequenced in a study of cytomegalovirus exposure and HLA in healthy donors. Amplification used 60 Vbeta primers and 13 Jbeta primers. Data came from immunoSEQ multiplex PCR; TCRdb stores just in-frame clones and leaves some out. The sample consists of 60,000 to 80,000 clones, around 73% of them appearing once. Sequencing was carried out using PBMCs. Every receptor here comes from a girl aged 5-17 years in good health and CMV-seropositive.

This chain uses TRBV21-1 with TRBJ2-2; the table's D call, TRBD1, was not checked against the DNA. TRBV21-1 is flagged as a pseudogene. This CDR3 comprises 14 residues. The CDR3 coding sequence is TGTGCCAGCAGCAAAGGGGTCAGGTGCGGGGAGCTGTTTTTT. Protein sequence: CASSKGVRCGELFF.

The gene calls are TRBV5-1 and TRBJ2-5; the D gene is possibly TRBD2 (6 bases). CDR1 is SGHRS and CDR2 is YFSETQ in the germline V gene. This CDR3 has 15 residues. Trimming removed 4 bases at V and 4 bases at J, with 17 bases between. CDR3 sequence (DNA): TGCGCCAGCAGCCCCCGAGCAGGGAGGTCAGAGACCCAGTACTTC. Protein: CASSPRAGRSETQYF.

This clone was counted a single time. CDR3 protein: CASSVNREGETQYF. The DNA for the CDR3 is TGTGCCAGCAGTGTCAACCGGGAGGGGGAGACCCAGTACTTC. The V gene is TRBV6-5, the J gene TRBJ2-5, with TRBD2 identical over 8 bases. CDR1 and CDR2 (germline): MNHEY, SVGAGI. This CDR3 comprises 14 residues. Trimming at V came to 5 bases and at J to 5 bases, leaving 7 bases not matched to a gene.

The CDR3 sequence: CAISVGGSSYEQYF. The CDR3 DNA is TGTGCCATCAGTGTGGGGGGGAGCTCCTACGAGCAGTACTTC. This chain joins TRBV10-3 and TRBJ2-7; 7 bases line up with TRBD2. Germline values: CDR1 ENHRY, CDR2 SYGVKD. The CDR3 loop spans 14 amino acids. V gave up 4 bases and J gave up 0 bases; unmatched junction bases: 3.

The rearrangement links TRBV2 to TRBJ2-1; tentative D call: TRBD1 (5 bases). The CDR3 consists of 13 residues. Germline-derived CDR1 and CDR2 are SNHLY and FYNNEI. The germline V and J ends were trimmed by 7 bases and 8 bases, with 15 bases remaining between them. This chain's CDR3 is CASTEGAGDEQFF. The CDR3 DNA reads as TGTGCCAGCACCGAAGGGGCTGGCGATGAGCAGTTCTTC.

This sequence joins TRBV6-5 and TRBJ2-7, with 12 bases aligning to TRBD2. The CDR3 consists of 16 residues. V lost 0 bases and J lost 2; bases outside the gene matches: 2. Germline values: CDR1 MNHEY, CDR2 SVGAGI. CDR3 in amino acids: CASSYSLAGGPYEQYF. DNA of the CDR3: TGTGCCAGCAGTTACTCACTAGCGGGAGGTCCCTACGAGCAGTACTTC.

The chain employs TRBV6-1 and TRBJ1-2, with D possibly matching TRBD1 (5 bases). Germline V CDR1 and CDR2: MNHNS, SASEGT. Deletions cut 3 bases from V and 6 bases from J, with 11 bases between. The length of the CDR3 is 13 residues. CDR3 sequence reads: CASSDAGWNGYTF. DNA for the CDR3: TGTGCCAGCAGTGATGCAGGGTGGAATGGCTACACCTTC.

The rearrangement joins TRBV6-5 to TRBJ2-4, with a possible D match to TRBD2 (5 bases). Trimming left V 1 base short and J 7 bases short, with 14 bases between. This CDR3 comprises 15 residues. The germline V gene encodes CDR1 MNHEY and CDR2 SVGAGI. CDR3 sequence: CASSYFSGISNIQYF. The CDR3 DNA reads as TGTGCCAGCAGTTACTTTTCCGGGATCTCCAACATTCAGTACTTC.

This clone was recorded once. The chain uses TRBV11-1 and TRBJ2-3; a weak D match, TRBD2 (5 bases). The length of the CDR3 is 14 residues. Germline V gives CDR1 SGHAT, CDR2 FQDESV (reference sequence). Trimming removed 5 bases from V and 6 bases from J, with 15 bases in between. The DNA of the CDR3 is TGTGCCAGCAGCCCCCGGGGAGCGAGCGATACGCAGTATTTT. Translated: CASSPRGASDTQYF.

This rearrangement joins TRBV18 to TRBJ2-3, with 12 positions matching TRBD2. The length of the CDR3 is 16 residues. Per the germline V gene, CDR1 is KGHSH and CDR2 is LQKENI. J was trimmed by 2 bases and V by 3 bases; bases with no gene match: 3. CDR3 in amino acids: CASSPGLAGSTDTQYF. CDR3 DNA: TGTGCCAGCTCACCTGGACTAGCGGGATCCACAGATACGCAGTATTTT.

The gene calls are TRBV11-2 and TRBJ2-1; perhaps TRBD1 as D (5 bases). From germline, CDR1 is SGHAT and CDR2 FQNNGV. The V gene lost 1 base and the J gene lost 10 bases, with 11 bases spanning the gap. The CDR3 loop spans 13 amino acids. The CDR3 loop is CASSLAWTPEQFF. The CDR3 nucleotides read TGTGCCAGCAGCTTAGCCTGGACACCCGAGCAGTTCTTC.

The chain uses TRBV30 and TRBJ2-1, with 10 bases fitting TRBD2. This CDR3 has 17 amino acids. Germline-derived CDR1 and CDR2 are GTSNPN and SVGIG (reference sequence). The V segment lost 4 bases and the J segment 0 bases; nucleotides outside the gene matches: 9. The CDR3 loop is CAWTLPLAGVSYNEQFF. For the CDR3, the DNA is TGTGCCTGGACTCTCCCTCTAGCGGGGGTCTCCTACAATGAGCAGTTCTTC. Full variable domain (remainder filled in from reference TRBV30 and TRBJ2-1): SQTIHQWPATLVQPVGSPLSLECTVEGTSNPNLYWYRQAAGRGLQLLFYSVGIGQISSEVPQNLSASRPQDRQFILSSKKLLLSDSGFYLCAWTLPLAGVSYNEQFFGPGTRLTVL.

V usage is TRBV27 and J usage is TRBJ2-5; D is perhaps TRBD2 (7 bases). This CDR3 contains 13 residues. Between the trimmed V and J ends, which lost 8 bases and 4 bases, there was a span of 14 bases. The germline V gene encodes CDR1 MNHEY and CDR2 SMNVEV (reference sequence). The CDR3 region is CASQRGAGETQYF. The CDR3 DNA follows: TGTGCCAGCCAACGGGGGGCTGGAGAGACCCAGTACTTC.

In its sample, this clone was seen a few times. V is TRBV30 and J is TRBJ1-1; 7 positions agree with TRBD1. The CDR3 is 13 amino acids. Germline-derived CDR1 and CDR2 are GTSNPN and SVGIG (reference sequence). V lost 3 bases, J lost 2 bases, and 3 bases stayed unmatched. The CDR3 DNA sequence: TGTGCCTGGAGAGGAGGGGGCAACACTGAAGCTTTCTTT. Translated: CAWRGGGNTEAFF.

The chain carries TRBV19 and TRBJ2-3; 10 bases line up with TRBD2. In germline, CDR1 is LNHDA, CDR2 SQIVND (reference sequence). J gave up 6 bases and V 2 bases, and 5 bases lay outside the gene matches. The CDR3 is made up of 15 amino acids. DNA of the CDR3: TGTGCCAGTAGTATAATCACTAGCGGGGATGATACGCAGTATTTT. As protein: CASSIITSGDDTQYF.

The chain recombines TRBV28 with TRBJ2-7; 9 bases are shared with TRBD1. There are 15 residues in the CDR3. The J segment lost 2 bases and the V segment lost 5 bases, leaving 7 bases of the junction unmatched. Germline CDR1 reads MDHEN; CDR2 reads SYDVKM. CDR3 bases: TGTGCCAGCAGTCCCGGACAGGGGCTTACCTACGAGCAGTACTTC. Translating it yields CASSPGQGLTYEQYF.

The chain joins TRBV5-1 to TRBJ2-7, with D possibly being TRBD2 (6 bases). The length of the CDR3 is 13 residues. Germline-derived CDR1 and CDR2 are SGHRS and YFSETQ. V gave up 4 bases and J gave up 3 bases, with 11 bases separating them. CDR3 DNA sequence: TGCGCCAGCAGCGCGGGACTCGACTACGAGCAGTACTTC. Protein product: CASSAGLDYEQYF.

The chain uses TRBV5-4 and TRBJ1-1; D call uncertain. With 7 bases removed from V and 3 bases from J, the gap between germline ends came to 10 bases. The CDR3 runs to 12 residues. Germline V gene data show CDR1 as SGHNT and CDR2 as YYREEE (reference sequence). The CDR3 coding sequence is TGTGCCAGCCAGGCTTGGGACACTGAAGCTTTCTTT. It translates to CASQAWDTEAFF.

This clone has a single count. V is TRBV18 and J is TRBJ1-5; D gene unclear. The CDR3 runs 14 residues. Trimming took 4 bases from V and 1 from J, leaving 8 bases between them. Germline CDR1 KGHSH, CDR2 LQKENI. The CDR3 DNA reads as TGTGCCAGCTCACAGGAGGAAAGCAATCAGCCCCAGCATTTT. Translating gives CASSQEESNQPQHF.

About this clone: The junction does not match germline at one end; this may be a read error. V usage is TRBV7-7 and J usage is TRBJ2-5; weak D call: TRBD1 (5 bases). The germline gives CDR1 SSHAT, CDR2 FNYEAQ (reference sequence). The CDR3 runs 15 residues. The CDR3 sequence is CASSLSQGVEETQYF. CDR3 DNA sequence: TGTGCTAGCAGCCTTTCTCAAGGGGTAGAAGAGACCCAGTACTTC. The whole variable domain, remainder taken from reference TRBV7-7 and TRBJ2-5, is GAGVSQSPRYKVTKRGQDVTLRCDPISSHATLYWYQQALGQGPEFLTYFNYEAQPDKSGLPSDRFSAERPEGSISTLTIQRTEQRDSAMYRCASSLSQGVEETQYFGPGTRLLVL.

This clone was found once. V is TRBV5-6 and J is TRBJ2-7; 7 nucleotides align to TRBD1. Trimming at V came to 2 bases and at J to 2 bases, leaving 4 bases not matched to a gene. Germline assignment: CDR1 SGHDT and CDR2 YYEEEE. This CDR3 region has 14 residues. CDR3 residues: CASSFTGTAYEQYF. The CDR3 DNA follows: TGTGCCAGCAGCTTCACCGGGACAGCCTACGAGCAGTACTTC.

This clone has a single count. V is TRBV30 and J is TRBJ2-1, with 15 bases identical to TRBD2. Germline lookup yields CDR1 GTSNPN and CDR2 SVGIG (reference sequence). The CDR3 sequence is 18 residues long. J lost 6 bases, V lost 3 bases, and 12 bases had no gene match. CDR3 protein: CAWRLRAGTSGRSNEQFF. The CDR3 bases are TGTGCCTGGAGGCTCCGGGCCGGGACTAGCGGGAGGTCCAATGAGCAGTTCTTC.

This clone was seen only once. J is TRBJ2-5 and V is TRBV5-8; the D gene is possibly TRBD1 (6 bases). This CDR3 is built from 15 residues. The ends were cut back, 1 base at V and 4 bases at J, with 14 bases in the middle. Germline assignment: CDR1 SGHTS and CDR2 YDEGEE. The CDR3 nucleotides are TGTGCCAGCAGCTTGCTATCTGGGGGCTTAGAGACCCAGTACTTC. The encoded protein is CASSLLSGGLETQYF.

The CDR3 loop reads CASSPPDRVRAFF. CDR3 DNA sequence: TGTGCCAGCTCACCACCGGACAGGGTAAGAGCTTTCTTT. The chain recombines TRBV18 with TRBJ1-1; 8 bases fit TRBD1. Losses at the gene ends were 0 bases for V and 10 bases for J; bases not matched to a gene: 4. The CDR3 runs to 13 residues. Germline CDR1 reads KGHSH; CDR2 reads LQKENI.

V usage is TRBV7-2 and J usage is TRBJ2-7; TRBD1 aligns across 8 bases. The CDR3 totals 13 residues. The V gene's germline CDR1 is SGHTA and CDR2 FQGNSA. V lost 5 bases and J lost 5; bases outside the gene matches: 5. This CDR3 reads CASSPDRVHEQYF. CDR3 DNA: TGTGCCAGCAGCCCGGACAGGGTTCACGAGCAGTACTTC.

This chain links TRBV15 with TRBJ2-7; the D gene is possibly TRBD1 (7 bases). V gave up 3 bases and J gave up 3 bases, with 15 bases separating them. Germline V gene data show CDR1 as LNHNV and CDR2 as YYDKDF (reference sequence). This CDR3 has 15 residues. CDR3 sequence: CATSRGGDRGYEQYF. The CDR3 DNA is TGTGCCACCAGCAGGGGCGGGGACAGAGGCTACGAGCAGTACTTC. Combining the CDR3 with reference TRBV15 and TRBJ2-7 gives the whole variable domain DAMVIQNPRYQVTQFGKPVTLSCSQTLNHNVMYWYQQKSSQAPKLLFHYYDKDFNNEADTPDNFQSRRPNTSFCFLDIRSPGLGDTAMYLCATSRGGDRGYEQYFGPGTRLTVT.